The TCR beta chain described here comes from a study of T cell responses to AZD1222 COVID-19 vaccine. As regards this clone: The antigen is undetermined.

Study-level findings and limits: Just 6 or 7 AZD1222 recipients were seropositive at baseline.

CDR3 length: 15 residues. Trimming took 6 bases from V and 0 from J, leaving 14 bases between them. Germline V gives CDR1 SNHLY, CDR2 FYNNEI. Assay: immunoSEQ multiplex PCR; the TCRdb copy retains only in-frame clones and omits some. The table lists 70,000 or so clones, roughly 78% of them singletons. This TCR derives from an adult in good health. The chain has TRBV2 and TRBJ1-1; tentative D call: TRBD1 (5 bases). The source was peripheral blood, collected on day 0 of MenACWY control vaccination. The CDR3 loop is CASRWGGRMNTEAFF. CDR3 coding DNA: TGTGCCAGCAGGTGGGGGGGACGTATGAACACTGAAGCTTTCTTT.